This T cell receptor beta chain was found in a study of control samples from healthy donors and cancer patients. CDR3 size: 17 residues. After removal of 1 base from V and 2 bases from J, the junction contained 10 bases not matched to a gene. Germline V lookup: CDR1 LGHNA, CDR2 YSLEER. Profiled with immunoSEQ multiplex PCR; TCRdb holds only in-frame clones, not every one. The sample has about 58,000 clones; 94% are singletons. The source material was blood. This clonotype originated in a man aged 25-45 years in good health. The chain links TRBV4-3 to TRBJ1-2; the match to TRBD1 covers 7 bases. The CDR3 sequence is CASSQVRGVTGNYGYTF. CDR3 nucleotide sequence: TGCGCCAGCAGCCAAGTTCGGGGGGTGACAGGGAACTATGGCTACACCTTC.